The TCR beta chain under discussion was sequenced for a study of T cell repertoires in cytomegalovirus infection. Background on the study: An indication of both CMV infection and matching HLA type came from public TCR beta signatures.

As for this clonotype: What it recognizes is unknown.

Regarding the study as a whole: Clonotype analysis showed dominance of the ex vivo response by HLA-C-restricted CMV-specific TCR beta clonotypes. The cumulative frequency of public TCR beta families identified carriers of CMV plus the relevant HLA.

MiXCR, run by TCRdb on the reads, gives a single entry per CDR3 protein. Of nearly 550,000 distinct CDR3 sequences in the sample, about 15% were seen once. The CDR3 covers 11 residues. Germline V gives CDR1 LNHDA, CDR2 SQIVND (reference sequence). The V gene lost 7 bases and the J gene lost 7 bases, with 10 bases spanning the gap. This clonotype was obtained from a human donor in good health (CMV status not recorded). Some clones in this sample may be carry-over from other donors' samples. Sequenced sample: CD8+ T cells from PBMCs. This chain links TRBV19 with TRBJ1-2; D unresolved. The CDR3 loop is CASTTPGGYTF. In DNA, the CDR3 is TGTGCCAGTACTACCCCCGGTGGCTACACCTTC.